A single sample is the source of the 21 T cell receptor beta chains below, sequenced in a study of blood T cell repertoires in COVID-19. The method was immunoSEQ multiplex PCR; TCRdb's version includes in-frame clones alone and lacks a portion of them. This table has 200,000 to 250,000 clones, 86% appearing once. Sequencing used PBMCs or T cells enriched from blood (not recorded which). The origin of the receptors is a woman aged 35 to 49 with acute COVID-19.

This CDR3 reads CASSPWDSQPPYEQYF. CDR3 nucleotide sequence: TGTGCCAGCAGTCCTTGGGACAGCCAGCCTCCCTACGAGCAGTACTTC. The chain couples TRBV9 to TRBJ2-7; 7 bases line up with TRBD1. Germline CDR1 reads SGDLS; CDR2 reads YYNGEE. The junction had 13 bases not matched to a gene; V was cut back by 5 bases and J by 2 bases. The CDR3 sequence is 16 residues long.

The CDR3 loop reads CASSTETTRSYEQYF. In DNA, the CDR3 is TGTGCCAGCAGTACCGAGACAACCCGCTCCTACGAGCAGTACTTC. The chain employs TRBV28 and TRBJ2-7; no definite D call. Germline CDR1 MDHEN, CDR2 SYDVKM. The CDR3 extends over 15 amino acids. V was shortened by 5 bases and J by 0 bases, with 14 bases between the two germline ends.

J is TRBJ2-1 and V is TRBV27; a weak D match, TRBD2 (5 bases). Deletions cut 8 bases from V and 6 bases from J, with 17 bases between. The germline V gene encodes CDR1 MNHEY and CDR2 SMNVEV (reference sequence). The CDR3 is 14 residues long. CDR3 nucleotide sequence: TGTGCCAGCGTCAACCGGAGGTGGGGCAATGAGCAGTTCTTC. Translation: CASVNRRWGNEQFF.

The chain employs TRBV5-1 and TRBJ2-7; D gene ambiguous. The germline V and J ends were trimmed by 4 bases and 7 bases, with 15 bases remaining between them. Germline CDR1 SGHRS, CDR2 YFSETQ. The CDR3 consists of 13 residues. The CDR3 loop is CASSPLEPGEQYF. The DNA for the CDR3 is TGCGCCAGCAGCCCACTGGAGCCTGGTGAGCAGTACTTC.

The chain is built from TRBV28 and TRBJ1-1; D is ambiguous. Germline V gene data show CDR1 as MDHEN and CDR2 as SYDVKM. The CDR3 sequence is 14 residues long. Trimming stripped 11 bases from V and 0 bases from J, with 16 bases between. The CDR3 DNA reads as TGTGCCTCCAAGGAGGGCAGCATGAACACTGAAGCTTTCTTT. Translating it yields CASKEGSMNTEAFF.

The V gene is TRBV7-9, the J gene TRBJ2-3; possible D gene TRBD2, 6 bases. Germline CDR1 is SEHNR and CDR2 is FQNEAQ (reference sequence). Trimming shortened V by 5 bases and J by 1 base, and 13 bases separated the two germline ends. The CDR3 runs to 15 residues. The CDR3 DNA reads as TGTGCCAGCAGCCTTGCGGGGCAAGGCACAGATACGCAGTATTTT. Its translation is CASSLAGQGTDTQYF.

The chain recombines TRBV2 with TRBJ1-4; D is unresolved. The ends were cut back, 6 bases at V and 8 bases at J, with 10 bases in the middle. CDR1 SNHLY and CDR2 FYNNEI come from the germline V gene. This CDR3 has 12 residues. The CDR3 bases are TGTGCCAGCAGGTACCAACAGGAAAAACTGTTTTTT. This codes for CASRYQQEKLFF.

Here the CDR3 DNA reads TGCGCCAGCAGCCAAGCGGCGCTAGCGGGAGGCCGAGGGACAGATACGCAGTATTTT. Translated: CASSQAALAGGRGTDTQYF. The chain is built from TRBV4-1 and TRBJ2-3, with 11 nucleotides matching TRBD2. CDR1 and CDR2 from the germline V gene are MGHRA and YSYEKL. The CDR3 consists of 19 residues. The ends lost 1 base at V and 3 bases at J; junction bases unmatched: 12.

The genes are TRBV18 and TRBJ1-1, with TRBD1 identical over 7 bases. The V segment lost 6 bases and the J segment 2 bases; nucleotides outside the gene matches: 9. The CDR3 runs to 15 residues. Per the germline V gene, CDR1 is KGHSH and CDR2 is LQKENI. This chain's CDR3 is CASSQIQGSNTEAFF. CDR3 coding DNA: TGTGCCAGCTCTCAAATACAGGGGTCCAACACTGAAGCTTTCTTT.

The CDR3: CASSLSGDRGYTEAFF. Written as DNA, the CDR3 is TGTGCCAGCAGCTTAAGTGGTGACAGGGGATATACTGAAGCTTTCTTT. This chain joins TRBV7-3 and TRBJ1-1; 8 nucleotides match TRBD1. Germline loops: CDR1 SGHTA, CDR2 FQGTGA. There are 16 residues in the CDR3. V lost 1 base to trimming and J lost 5 bases; unmatched junction nucleotides: 9.

The chain recombines TRBV7-8 with TRBJ2-5; D uncertain. The V end lost 5 bases, the J end lost 2 bases, and 9 bases lay between the germline ends. Looked up from germline, CDR1 is SGHVS and CDR2 is FQNEAQ. The CDR3 runs to 13 residues. CDR3 protein: CASSPGRQETQYF. The CDR3 DNA reads TGTGCCAGCAGCCCTGGGCGTCAAGAGACCCAGTACTTC.

The J gene is TRBJ2-3, the V gene TRBV7-3, with TRBD2 as a possible D gene (6 bases). Trimming removed 5 bases from V and 3 bases from J, with 18 bases in between. The CDR3 has 16 residues. CDR1 and CDR2 from the germline V gene are SGHTA and FQGTGA. CDR3 sequence (DNA): TGTGCCAGCAGCGCGGATGGTAGCGGCCTGACAGATACGCAGTATTTT. It encodes CASSADGSGLTDTQYF.

In DNA, the CDR3 is TGTGCCAGCAGCTTGTTATTGCAGGCGCATAGCACAGATACGCAGTATTTT. Translation gives CASSLLLQAHSTDTQYF. V gene TRBV5-5 combines with J gene TRBJ2-3, with D unclear. Trimming left V 1 base short and J 0 bases short, with 15 bases between. This CDR3 is built from 17 residues. Looked up from germline, CDR1 is SGHKS and CDR2 is YYEKEE (reference sequence).

The chain carries TRBV6-5 and TRBJ2-7; 9 nucleotides align to TRBD2. V gave up 2 bases and J gave up 2 bases; unmatched junction bases: 4. In germline, CDR1 is MNHEY, CDR2 SVGAGI. The CDR3 totals 15 residues. The CDR3 is CASSYRAGGPYEQYF. The CDR3 bases are TGTGCCAGCAGTTACAGGGCGGGAGGGCCCTACGAGCAGTACTTC.

The chain joins TRBV19 to TRBJ1-5, with no clear D. This CDR3 spans 15 amino acids. The V gene's germline CDR1 is LNHDA and CDR2 SQIVND (reference sequence). Trimming removed 0 bases from V and 5 bases from J, with 11 bases in between. The CDR3 sequence: CASSIEGTGYQPQHF. DNA for the CDR3: TGTGCCAGTAGTATAGAGGGTACGGGGTATCAGCCCCAGCATTTT.

V gene TRBV4-1 combines with J gene TRBJ2-7; 8 bases line up with TRBD2. CDR1 MGHRA and CDR2 YSYEKL come from the germline V gene. V lost 6 bases and J lost 3; bases outside the gene matches: 22. The CDR3 has 19 amino acids. Here the CDR3 reads CASSAREWLAGPGDYEQYF. The CDR3 nucleotides are TGCGCCAGCAGTGCGAGAGAATGGTTAGCGGGACCTGGTGACTACGAGCAGTACTTC.

The chain has TRBV27 and TRBJ2-7; 7 nucleotides match TRBD2. The V gene's germline CDR1 is MNHEY and CDR2 SMNVEV (reference sequence). This CDR3 has 14 residues. J was trimmed by 4 bases and V by 6 bases; bases with no gene match: 9. The CDR3 loop reads CASRGSGRGYEQYF. The CDR3 coding sequence is TGTGCCAGCAGGGGGAGTGGGAGGGGTTACGAGCAGTACTTC.

This chain uses TRBV3-1 (or the pseudogene TRBV3-2) with TRBJ1-3; TRBD1 is a possible D gene (5 bases). This CDR3 has 18 residues. V lost 4 bases and J 0 bases, leaving 19 bases between the germline ends. CDR1 and CDR2 (germline): LGHDT, YNNKEL (reference sequence). CDR3 loop: CASSPDRGSGRSGNTIYF. The CDR3 region has the DNA TGTGCCAGCAGCCCCGACCGGGGGTCAGGTCGCTCTGGAAACACCATATATTTT.

DNA for the CDR3: TGTGCCAGCAGCTTAGTGTCTATCGCGGGAGTAACGCAGTATTTT. Amino acids: CASSLVSIAGVTQYF. This chain uses TRBV7-9 with TRBJ2-3; 7 bases agree with TRBD2. Germline trimming cut 1 base from V and 9 bases from J; bases unmatched to any gene: 10. Germline V gene data show CDR1 as SEHNR and CDR2 as FQNEAQ (reference sequence). The length of the CDR3 is 15 residues.

This chain joins TRBV20-1 and TRBJ2-1, with 7 bases identical to TRBD2. J gave up 9 bases and V 3 bases, and 2 bases lay outside the gene matches. This CDR3 has 11 residues. Germline lookup yields CDR1 DFQATT and CDR2 SNEGSKA (reference sequence). Written as DNA, the CDR3 is TGCAGTGCTAGGGTAGCGGGTGAGCAGTTCTTC. Protein product: CSARVAGEQFF.

The chain recombines TRBV30 with TRBJ1-1; 8 nucleotides agree with TRBD1. The CDR3 consists of 13 residues. J lost 4 bases, V lost 4 bases, and 5 bases had no gene match. Germline V gene data show CDR1 as GTSNPN and CDR2 as SVGIG (reference sequence). CDR3 in amino acids: CAWKTGGGTEAFF. DNA of the CDR3: TGTGCCTGGAAAACAGGGGGGGGCACTGAAGCTTTCTTT. The full variable domain, completed using reference TRBV30 and TRBJ1-1, is SQTIHQWPATLVQPVGSPLSLECTVEGTSNPNLYWYRQAAGRGLQLLFYSVGIGQISSEVPQNLSASRPQDRQFILSSKKLLLSDSGFYLCAWKTGGGTEAFFGQGTRLTVV.